The TCR beta chain described here comes from a study of T cell changes during pregnancy in multiple sclerosis. Libraries were prepared by immunoSEQ multiplex PCR; TCRdb keeps only in-frame clonotypes and omits some of them. The table has tens of thousands of clones, nearly 95% seen once. The V gene lost 1 base and the J gene lost 2 bases, with 9 bases spanning the gap. Germline loops: CDR1 LGHNA, CDR2 YSLEER. The CDR3 spans 16 residues. The specimen was CD4+ T cells from peripheral blood mononuclear cells, collected after pregnancy. The V gene is TRBV4-3, the J gene TRBJ2-6, with D perhaps matching TRBD1 (5 bases). The TCR originated in a female donor with multiple sclerosis, enrolled in a pregnancy study. This chain's CDR3 is CASSQGLGAGANVLTF. CDR3 coding DNA: TGCGCCAGCAGCCAAGGCCTAGGGGCTGGGGCCAACGTCCTGACTTTC.